The 27 T cell receptor beta chains reported below all come from one sample, sequenced in a study of regulatory T cells in long-lasting Graves disease. TCR beta libraries were built with iRepertoire HTBI primers and Arm-PCR of CDR3 regions. TCRdb reprocessed the multiplex PCR reads with MiXCR, giving one entry per CDR3 protein. The sample has about 300,000 distinct CDR3 sequences, 15% to 20% seen once; the top ten hold about 36%. This sample's time point: newly diagnosed GD, antithyroid drugs for less than 3 months. PBMC-extracted RNA yielded the TCR library. The input for sequencing was peripheral blood mononuclear cells (PBMCs), taken at new diagnosis, from a patient treated with antithyroid drugs. Receptor source: a female donor with Graves disease.

This clonotype was detected many times. The chain links TRBV28 to TRBJ2-5; 9 bases line up with TRBD1. Germline V gives CDR1 MDHEN, CDR2 SYDVKM. The CDR3 totals 15 residues. V lost 5 bases and J lost 4; bases outside the gene matches: 8. For the CDR3, the DNA is TGTGCCAGCAGTGATCCGGGACAGGGAATAGAGACCCAGTACTTC. Its translation: CASSDPGQGIETQYF.

This clonotype occurred many times. The CDR3 loop reads CASSLGTGTGFANYGYTF. CDR3 DNA: TGCGCCAGCAGCTTGGGGACCGGGACAGGGTTCGCCAACTATGGCTACACCTTC. This chain links TRBV5-1 with TRBJ1-2; TRBD1 matches at 9 bases. Losses at the gene ends were 0 bases for V and 2 bases for J; bases not matched to a gene: 11. The CDR3 sequence is 18 residues long. The germline V gene encodes CDR1 SGHRS and CDR2 YFSETQ.

As to this clonotype: A much larger clone differs from this one at a single base, so this may be a read error. This sequence joins TRBV5-1 and TRBJ1-2; 7 bases match TRBD1. CDR3 size: 15 residues. The germline gives CDR1 SGHRS, CDR2 YFSETQ. The CDR3, as DNA: TGTGCCAGCAGCTCAAACTCAGGGGGAGGGTCTGGCTACACCTTC. Protein sequence: CASSSNSGGGSGYTF.

This clonotype was found many times. The V and J genes are TRBV7-2 and TRBJ2-5, with D uncertain. Trimming stripped 6 bases from V and 5 bases from J, with 7 bases between. The CDR3 contains 11 residues. Germline V CDR1 and CDR2: SGHTA, FQGNSA. The CDR3 is CASRLGETQYF. CDR3 DNA: TGTGCCAGCAGACTGGGGGAGACCCAGTACTTC.

At least ten counts were recorded for this clonotype. This sequence joins TRBV15 and TRBJ2-1; 10 bases line up with TRBD2. Germline assignment: CDR1 LNHNV and CDR2 YYDKDF (reference sequence). The CDR3 loop spans 14 amino acids. V shed 2 bases and J 9 bases; nucleotides not matched to a gene: 4. The CDR3 sequence: CATSRPSGRGEQFF. CDR3 coding DNA: TGTGCCACCAGCAGACCTAGCGGGAGAGGTGAGCAGTTCTTC.

This clonotype was counted at least ten times. V is TRBV28 and J is TRBJ1-3; D is ambiguous. The germline V gene encodes CDR1 MDHEN and CDR2 SYDVKM. The ends were cut back, 4 bases at V and 8 bases at J, with 9 bases in the middle. The CDR3 is made up of 12 amino acids. This chain's CDR3 is CASSSYRDTIYF. CDR3 DNA: TGTGCCAGCAGTTCATACAGAGACACCATATATTTT.

This clonotype was recorded many times. The chain uses TRBV5-1 and TRBJ2-1; 11 bases agree with TRBD1. Trimming removed 0 bases from V and 5 bases from J; junction bases left unmatched: 16. The CDR3 consists of 20 residues. CDR1 is SGHRS and CDR2 is YFSETQ in the germline V gene. The CDR3 DNA reads TGCGCCAGCAGCTTGGCCCTCGGGACAGGGGGGCTGTCCTCGAACAATGAGCAGTTCTTC. This sequence encodes CASSLALGTGGLSSNNEQFF.

This clonotype was seen repeatedly, ten times or more. The chain links TRBV5-1 to TRBJ1-2; D gene unclear. The germline gives CDR1 SGHRS, CDR2 YFSETQ. Trimming stripped 0 bases from V and 9 bases from J, with 12 bases between. The CDR3 covers 13 residues. CDR3 nucleotides: TGCGCCAGCAGCTTGGACCCGAAGGCGAGCTACACCTTC. It translates to CASSLDPKASYTF. Looking up the rest from reference TRBV5-1 and TRBJ1-2 gives the full variable domain: KAGVTQTPRYLIKTRGQQVTLSCSPISGHRSVSWYQQTPGQGLQFLFEYFSETQRNKGNFPGRFSGRQFSNSRSEMNVSTLELGDSALYLCASSLDPKASYTFGSGTRLTVV.

In this sample, this clonotype turned up a few times. The chain is built from TRBV5-1 and TRBJ2-7, with D perhaps TRBD1 or TRBD2 (6 bases each). The CDR3 runs 14 residues. Germline assignment: CDR1 SGHRS and CDR2 YFSETQ. The V end lost 3 bases, the J end lost 6 bases, and 16 bases lay between the germline ends. The CDR3 bases are TGCGCCAGCAGCTCGGGGGCAGGGGAAAGCGAGCAGTACTTC. This translates into CASSSGAGESEQYF.

The gene calls are TRBV12-3 or TRBV12-4 and TRBJ2-7; D call uncertain. V was shortened by 8 bases and J by 4 bases, with 6 bases between the two germline ends. The CDR3 spans 10 residues. CDR3: CASGKYEQYF. The CDR3 nucleotides are TGTGCCAGCGGAAAGTACGAGCAGTACTTC.

The chain employs TRBV18 and TRBJ1-5; maybe TRBD1 (5 bases). This CDR3 has 15 amino acids. V was trimmed by 1 base and J by 2 bases, leaving 9 bases between them. The V gene's germline CDR1 is KGHSH and CDR2 LQKENI. DNA of the CDR3: TGTGCCAGCTCACCACGGGACGGGGGCAATCAGCCCCAGCATTTT. It is translated as CASSPRDGGNQPQHF.

This clonotype was recorded many times. J is TRBJ1-1 and V is TRBV10-3; maybe TRBD1 (5 bases). V gave up 6 bases and J gave up 2 bases, with 7 bases separating them. Germline V lookup: CDR1 ENHRY, CDR2 SYGVKD. The CDR3 covers 12 residues. The CDR3 sequence is CAIRGLNTEAFF. As DNA, the CDR3 is TGTGCCATCAGGGGGCTCAACACTGAAGCTTTCTTT.

This clonotype occurred many times. The V gene is TRBV2, the J gene TRBJ2-1; D unresolved. V shed 6 bases and J shed 10 bases, with 13 bases lying between them. This CDR3 comprises 12 residues. Germline assignment: CDR1 SNHLY and CDR2 FYNNEI. CDR3 in DNA: TGTGCCAGCAGGTTCGCGAATGAAGAGCAGTTCTTC. Translation: CASRFANEEQFF. The complete variable domain, with remaining parts taken from reference TRBV2 and TRBJ2-1, reads EPEVTQTPSHQVTQMGQEVILRCVPISNHLYFYWYRQILGQKVEFLVSFYNNEISEKSEIFDDQFSVERPDGSNFTLKIRSTKLEDSAMYFCASRFANEEQFFGPGTRLTVL.

This clonotype was counted many times. The CDR3 region is CASRGTSGSDEQFF. Here the CDR3 DNA reads TGTGCCAGCCGCGGGACTAGCGGGAGTGATGAGCAGTTCTTC. The chain employs TRBV6-1 and TRBJ2-1; 14 bases align to TRBD2. The CDR3 extends over 14 amino acids. V dropped 8 bases and J dropped 8; count of bases not matched to a gene: 5. Germline values: CDR1 MNHNS, CDR2 SASEGT.

This clonotype was counted ten times or more. V gene TRBV19 combines with J gene TRBJ1-2; tentative D call: TRBD1 (5 bases). This CDR3 is built from 15 residues. Germline-derived CDR1 and CDR2 are LNHDA and SQIVND (reference sequence). Trimming pared 7 bases from V and 4 bases from J, leaving 19 bases between. The CDR3 region is CASKEQGTAVYGYTF. The CDR3, as DNA: TGTGCCAGTAAAGAGCAGGGAACGGCGGTCTATGGCTACACCTTC.

This clonotype was recorded a few times. The rearrangement joins TRBV28 to TRBJ2-3; 7 bases agree with TRBD2. Germline V gene lookup returns CDR1 MDHEN and CDR2 SYDVKM. The V gene end was trimmed by 6 bases and the J gene end by 6 bases; junction bases not matched to a gene: 6. The CDR3 is 13 residues long. Here the CDR3 DNA reads TGTGCCAGCAGGGCCCGGGGGGACGATACGCAGTATTTT. This codes for CASRARGDDTQYF.

In this sample, this clonotype turned up a few times. J is TRBJ1-1 and V is TRBV10-3, with 9 bases aligning to TRBD1. The CDR3 length is 13 residues. Germline trimming cut 10 bases from V and 2 bases from J; bases unmatched to any gene: 5. CDR1 is ENHRY and CDR2 is SYGVKD in the germline V gene. The DNA of the CDR3 is TGTGCCACCAACAGGGGGCGAAACACTGAAGCTTTCTTT. It is translated as CATNRGRNTEAFF.

This clonotype has more than one count but fewer than ten. This may be a read error: a much more frequent sequence differs by one nucleotide. The CDR3 carries no conserved terminal phenylalanine or tryptophan, so it likely arises from a read error. V gene TRBV19 combines with J gene TRBJ2-2; D possibly corresponds to TRBD2 (6 bases). Germline V gene sequence: CDR1 LNHDA, CDR2 SQIVND (reference sequence). With 1 base removed from V and 2 bases from J, the gap between germline ends came to 11 bases. This CDR3 spans 16 amino acids. This CDR3 is CASSIATSPNTGELFC. The CDR3 DNA sequence: TGTGCCAGTAGTATAGCTACTAGCCCAAACACCGGGGAGCTGTTTTGT.

This clonotype appeared many times. The V and J genes are TRBV20-1 and TRBJ2-3, with 9 bases lining up with TRBD1. The CDR3 is made up of 16 amino acids. V shed 0 bases, J shed 5 bases, and the junction held 9 bases outside the gene matches. Germline values: CDR1 DFQATT, CDR2 SNEGSKA (reference sequence). DNA of the CDR3: TGCAGTGCTAGAGAGCTCCGGGACAGGGCGGGAGATACGCAGTATTTT. Its translation: CSARELRDRAGDTQYF.

This clonotype was picked up many times. The chain is built from TRBV11-3 and TRBJ2-2; 9 bases are shared with TRBD1. The J segment lost 8 bases and the V segment lost 0 bases, leaving 10 bases of the junction unmatched. The CDR3 is 17 amino acids. Per germline, CDR1 SGHNT and CDR2 YENEEA. CDR3 amino acids: CASSLEAGTGRRGELFF. CDR3 DNA sequence: TGTGCCAGCAGCTTAGAGGCCGGGACAGGGAGGAGAGGGGAGCTGTTTTTT.

Notes on this clonotype: Just one base apart from a much larger clone, this may be a read error. The conserved phenylalanine or tryptophan is not found at the CDR3 terminus, so this likely reflects a read error. CDR3 residues: CASSLRIETQYS. CDR3 DNA sequence: TGTGCCAGCAGTTTAAGAATAGAGACCCAGTACTCC. The V gene is TRBV28, the J gene TRBJ2-5, with D uncertain. Germline values: CDR1 MDHEN, CDR2 SYDVKM. The CDR3 extends over 12 amino acids. Deletions cut 2 bases from V and 4 bases from J, with 5 bases between.

The table lists this clonotype with many counts. The chain combines TRBV27 with TRBJ2-1; D is tentatively TRBD1 or TRBD2 (5 bases each). Germline CDR1 is MNHEY and CDR2 is SMNVEV (reference sequence). The CDR3 spans 17 residues. The V gene lost 0 bases and the J gene lost 0 bases, with 12 bases spanning the gap. CDR3 sequence reads: CASSLSKWDASYNEQFF. Here the CDR3 DNA reads TGTGCCAGCAGTTTATCGAAATGGGACGCCTCCTACAATGAGCAGTTCTTC.

This clonotype was recorded a few times. This chain connects TRBV6-1 to TRBJ2-5; D gene uncertain. The CDR3 totals 13 residues. Per germline, CDR1 MNHNS and CDR2 SASEGT. Trimming pared 3 bases from V and 5 bases from J, leaving 10 bases between. The CDR3 coding sequence is TGTGCCAGCAGTGACAGCTCCCTGGAGACCCAGTACTTC. Its protein product is CASSDSSLETQYF.

In its sample, this clonotype was seen many times. V usage is TRBV2 and J usage is TRBJ2-3; 14 nucleotides match TRBD2. The trim removed 11 bases at V and 3 bases at J, leaving 4 bases unmatched. The CDR3 runs 14 residues. Germline V gene data show CDR1 as SNHLY and CDR2 as FYNNEI. The CDR3 region has the DNA TGTGCCGGGAGACTAGCGGGAGGGACAGATACGCAGTATTTT. This gives the protein CAGRLAGGTDTQYF.

Of note for this clonotype: One base separates it from a far larger clone, so it is likely a read error. The V and J genes are TRBV12-3 or TRBV12-4 and TRBJ2-1; 10 bases are a match to TRBD2. The junction had 6 bases not matched to a gene; V was cut back by 3 bases and J by 13 bases. The CDR3 has 13 amino acids. The chain's CDR3 is CASSFLAGETQFF. The CDR3, as DNA: TGTGCCAGCAGTTTCCTAGCGGGAGAGACCCAGTTCTTC.

This clonotype was seen many times. The chain employs TRBV5-6 and TRBJ2-2, with unresolved D. V dropped 2 bases and J dropped 7 bases, with 15 bases sitting between them. There are 15 residues in the CDR3. Germline V gene lookup returns CDR1 SGHDT and CDR2 YYEEEE. The DNA for the CDR3 is TGTGCCAGCAGCTTTGTCAGCACCCGAGGCGGGGAGCTGTTTTTT. This sequence encodes CASSFVSTRGGELFF.

This clonotype was found many times. V is TRBV2 and J is TRBJ1-6; D is undetermined. Trimming took off 0 bases at V and 9 bases at J, with 18 bases between the two ends. The CDR3 totals 17 residues. Per germline, CDR1 SNHLY and CDR2 FYNNEI. The CDR3 reads CASSEALQELGSSPLHF. The CDR3 DNA is TGTGCCAGCAGTGAAGCGCTTCAGGAATTAGGGAGTTCACCCCTCCACTTT.